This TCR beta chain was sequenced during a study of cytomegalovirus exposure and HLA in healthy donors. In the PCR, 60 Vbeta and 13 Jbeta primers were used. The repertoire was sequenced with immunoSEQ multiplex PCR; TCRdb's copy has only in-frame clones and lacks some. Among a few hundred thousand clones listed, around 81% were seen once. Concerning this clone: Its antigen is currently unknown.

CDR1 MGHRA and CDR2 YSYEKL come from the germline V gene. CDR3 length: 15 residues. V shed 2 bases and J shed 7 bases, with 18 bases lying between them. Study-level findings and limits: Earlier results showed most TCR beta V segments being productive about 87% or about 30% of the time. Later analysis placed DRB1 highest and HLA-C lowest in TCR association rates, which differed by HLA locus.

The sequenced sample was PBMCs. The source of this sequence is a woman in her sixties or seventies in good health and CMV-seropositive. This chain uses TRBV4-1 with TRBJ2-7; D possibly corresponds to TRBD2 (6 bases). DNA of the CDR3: TGCGCCAGCAGCCAAACTTGGGACTCAACGCGGGAGCAGTACTTC. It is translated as CASSQTWDSTREQYF.